The source of this T cell receptor beta chain is a study of T cells in tumors and immune-related adverse events. V lost 0 bases, J lost 0 bases, and 5 bases lay in between. The germline V gene has CDR1 LNHDA and CDR2 SQIVND (reference sequence). This CDR3 has 14 residues. Only in-frame clones appear in the TCRdb table, and some are missing; sequencing was by immunoSEQ multiplex PCR. The sample yields 9,900 or so clones, approximately 90% seen once. The chain uses TRBV19 and TRBJ1-1; D is unresolved. The sequences come from lymph node tissue, collected from a patient treated with anti-PD-1 therapy. This clonotype was sampled from a female donor with metastatic renal cell carcinoma. The CDR3 loop is CASSIDGLNTEAFF. Here the CDR3 DNA reads TGTGCCAGTAGTATAGACGGACTGAACACTGAAGCTTTCTTT. Looking up the rest from reference TRBV19 and TRBJ1-1 gives the full variable domain: DGGITQSPKYLFRKEGQNVTLSCEQNLNHDAMYWYRQDPGQGLRLIYYSQIVNDFQKGDIAEGYSVSREKKESFPLTVTSAQKNPTAFYLCASSIDGLNTEAFFGQGTRLTVV.